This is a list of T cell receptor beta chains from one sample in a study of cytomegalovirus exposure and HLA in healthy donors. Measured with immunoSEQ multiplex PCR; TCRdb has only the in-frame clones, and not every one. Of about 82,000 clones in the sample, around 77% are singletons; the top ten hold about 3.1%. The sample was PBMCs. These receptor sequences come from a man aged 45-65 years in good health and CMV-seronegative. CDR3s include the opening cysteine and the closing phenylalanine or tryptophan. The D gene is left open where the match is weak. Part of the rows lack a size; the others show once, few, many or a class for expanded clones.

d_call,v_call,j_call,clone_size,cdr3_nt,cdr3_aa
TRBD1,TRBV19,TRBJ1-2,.,TGTGCCAGTAGTATCCGGCAGGGGGATGGCTACACCTTC,CASSIRQGDGYTF
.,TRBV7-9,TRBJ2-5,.,TGTGCCAGCAGCTCAGCTAGCCCTTTCCAAGAGACCCAGTACTTC,CASSSASPFQETQYF
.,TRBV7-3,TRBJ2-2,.,TGTGCCAGCAGCACCCCGACAGTGAACACCGGGGAGCTGTTTTTT,CASSTPTVNTGELFF
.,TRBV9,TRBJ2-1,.,TGTGCCAGCAGCGTAGAAGGGGATGAGCAGTTCTTC,CASSVEGDEQFF
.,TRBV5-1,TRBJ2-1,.,TGCGCCAGCAGCCTTGGAGTGTCGTTGGGTAATGAGCAGTTCTTC,CASSLGVSLGNEQFF
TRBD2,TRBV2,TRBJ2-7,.,TGTGCCAGCAGAGGGGACTACTCCTACGAGCAGTACTTC,CASRGDYSYEQYF
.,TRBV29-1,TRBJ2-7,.,TGCAGCGTTGTGGGCCAGGGGGGCTACGAGCAGTACTTC,CSVVGQGGYEQYF
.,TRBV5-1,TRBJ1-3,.,TGCGCCAGCAGCTTGATGACAGCCAGCTCTGGAAACACCATATATTTT,CASSLMTASSGNTIYF
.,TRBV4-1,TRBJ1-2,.,TGCGCCAGCAGCCAAGTGGGAGAATATGGCTACACCTTC,CASSQVGEYGYTF
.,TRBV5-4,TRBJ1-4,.,TGTGCCAGCAGCCTACAGGGACCTAATGAAAAACTGTTTTTT,CASSLQGPNEKLFF
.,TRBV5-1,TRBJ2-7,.,TGCGCCAGCAGGTTAGACAGGCACCCCTACGAGCAGTACTTC,CASRLDRHPYEQYF
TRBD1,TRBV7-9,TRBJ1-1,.,TGTGCCAGCACCTCTGGACAGGGAAGGGCTTTCTTT,CASTSGQGRAFF
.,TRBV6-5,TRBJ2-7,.,TGTGCCAGCAGTTTGGGGGCTGAAACCTACGAGCAGTACTTC,CASSLGAETYEQYF
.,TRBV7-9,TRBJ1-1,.,TGTGCCAGCAGCTTAACGGGAAGGACTGAAGCTTTCTTT,CASSLTGRTEAFF
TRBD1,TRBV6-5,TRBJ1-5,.,TGTGCCAGCAGTAAAGACAGGGAAAGGATTCAGCCCCAGCATTTT,CASSKDRERIQPQHF
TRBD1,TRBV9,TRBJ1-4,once,TGTGCCAGCAGCGTGCAGGGGGCGATGGATGAAAAACTGTTTTTT,CASSVQGAMDEKLFF
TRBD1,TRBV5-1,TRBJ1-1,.,TGCGCCAGCAGCCGACAGGGAGGTTACACTGAAGCTTTCTTT,CASSRQGGYTEAFF
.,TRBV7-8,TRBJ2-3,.,TGTGCCAGCAGAATTCAGGGCACAGATACGCAGTATTTT,CASRIQGTDTQYF
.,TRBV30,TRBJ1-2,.,TGTGCCTGGAGTAACAGCGGCTATGGCTACACCTTC,CAWSNSGYGYTF
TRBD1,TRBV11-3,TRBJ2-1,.,TGTGCCAGCAGCTCCAACAGGGGTGGAGTGTACAATGAGCAGTTCTTC,CASSSNRGGVYNEQFF
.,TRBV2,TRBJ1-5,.,TGTGCCAGCAGTGCGGACAGACGGAATCAGCCCCAGCATTTT,CASSADRRNQPQHF
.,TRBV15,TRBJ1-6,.,TGTGCCACCAGCAGAGATTCAGGGTGGGATTCACCCCTCCACTTT,CATSRDSGWDSPLHF
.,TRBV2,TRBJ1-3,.,TGTGCCAGCAGTCGGACAGTCTCTGGAAACACCATATATTTT,CASSRTVSGNTIYF
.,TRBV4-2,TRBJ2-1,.,TGTGCCAGCAGCGGGGCAGGGGTGGCTGAGCAGTTCTTC,CASSGAGVAEQFF
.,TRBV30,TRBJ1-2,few,TGTGCCTGGACCCGGGGAGGAGGCTACACCTTC,CAWTRGGGYTF
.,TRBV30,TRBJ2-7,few,TGTGCCTGGGGGAGGACAGGAGGGGGTTGGGAGCAGTACTTC,CAWGRTGGGWEQYF
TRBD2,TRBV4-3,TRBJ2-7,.,TGCGCCAGCAGCCAAGAAGTTGGCGGGGGGCTCTACGAGCAGTACTTC,CASSQEVGGGLYEQYF
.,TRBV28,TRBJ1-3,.,TGTGCCAGCAGTAGGGGAGGCTCTGGAAACACCATATATTTT,CASSRGGSGNTIYF
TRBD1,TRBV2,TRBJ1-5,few,TGTGCCAGCACAGGGGGCGAAGGTCAGCCCCAGCATTTT,CASTGGEGQPQHF
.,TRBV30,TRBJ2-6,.,TGTGCCTGGAGTCTCGGGGGGGCCAACGTCCTGACTTTC,CAWSLGGANVLTF
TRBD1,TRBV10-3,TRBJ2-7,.,TGTGCCATCAGTCAAGCCGCACAGGGGGTCAACGAGCAGTACTTC,CAISQAAQGVNEQYF
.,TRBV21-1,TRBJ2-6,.,TGTGCCAGCAGCACTAATGAAGAGGACTTCTCTGGGGCCAACGTCCTGACTTTC,CASSTNEEDFSGANVLTF
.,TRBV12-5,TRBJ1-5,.,TGTGCTAGTGGTTATAATGATCAGCCCCAGCATTTT,CASGYNDQPQHF
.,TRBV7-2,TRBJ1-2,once,TGTGCCAGCAGCTCGGGAGAGACCTATGGCTACACCTTC,CASSSGETYGYTF
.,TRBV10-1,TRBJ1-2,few,TGCGCCAGCACCCAACAGGGACGATACCATGGCTACACCTTC,CASTQQGRYHGYTF
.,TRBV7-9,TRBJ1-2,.,TGTTCCAGCGTCGGAGACGGAGGTGGCTACACCTTC,CSSVGDGGGYTF
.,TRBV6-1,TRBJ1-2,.,TGTGCCAGCAGTGTAGAGAACTCTAACTATGGCTACACCTTC,CASSVENSNYGYTF
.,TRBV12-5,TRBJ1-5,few,TGTGCTAGTGGTTTGGACAGGGTGCCCCAGCATTTT,CASGLDRVPQHF
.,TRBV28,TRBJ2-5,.,TGTGCCAGCAGTTCCCCCCTGGGAAGGGGATACTTC,CASSSPLGRGYF
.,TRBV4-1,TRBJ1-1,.,TGCGCCAGCAGCCCCCGGACAGCTTCCCGGTTCACTGAAGCTTTCTTT,CASSPRTASRFTEAFF
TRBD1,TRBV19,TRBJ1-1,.,TGTGCCAGTAGTAGGGACAGGGGGTTGGCTGAAGCTTTCTTT,CASSRDRGLAEAFF
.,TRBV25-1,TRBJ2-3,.,TGTGCCAGCAGTGAACGTGTCAGGGGAGATCCAGATACGCAGTATTTT,CASSERVRGDPDTQYF
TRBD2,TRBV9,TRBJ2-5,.,TGTGCCAGCAGCGTAGAGGGCGGGGGGGGTGAGACCCAGTACTTC,CASSVEGGGGETQYF
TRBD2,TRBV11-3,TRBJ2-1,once,TGTGCCAGCAGCCGCGCGACTAGCGGGGGAAATGAGCAGTTCTTC,CASSRATSGGNEQFF
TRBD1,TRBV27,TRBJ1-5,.,TGTGCCAGCAGTCCTACCCGCGGGACAGGGGACCAGCCCCAGCATTTT,CASSPTRGTGDQPQHF
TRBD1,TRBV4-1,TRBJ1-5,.,TGCGCCAGCAGCCCCAGGACAGGACTAAGCAATCAGCCCCAGCATTTT,CASSPRTGLSNQPQHF
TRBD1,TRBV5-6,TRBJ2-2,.,TGTGCCAGCAGCTTAGGGGACAGGGACAGGGCCGGGGAGCTGTTTTTT,CASSLGDRDRAGELFF
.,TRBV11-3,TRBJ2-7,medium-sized,TGTGCCAGCAGCGGGGACACAACCTACGAGCAGTACTTC,CASSGDTTYEQYF
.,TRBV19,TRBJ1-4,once,TGTGCCAGTAGTATAGAAGGGGCCAGGGGTGAAAAACTGTTTTTT,CASSIEGARGEKLFF
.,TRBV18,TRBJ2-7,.,TGTGCCAGCTCATCAGGGGTTGCCTCCTACGAGCAGTACTTC,CASSSGVASYEQYF
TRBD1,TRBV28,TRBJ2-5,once,TGTGCCAGCAGTGCAACGACAGGGCCCCAAGAGACCCAGTACTTC,CASSATTGPQETQYF
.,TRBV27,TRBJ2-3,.,TGTGCCAGCAGTTTAGCAGGTACAGATACGCAGTATTTT,CASSLAGTDTQYF
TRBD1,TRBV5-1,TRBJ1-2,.,TGCGCCAGCAGCTTAGCAGGGGGCCTCAGCGGTGGCTACACCTTC,CASSLAGGLSGGYTF
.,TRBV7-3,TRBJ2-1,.,TGTGCCAGCGGCGCAACAGGATTTGAGGAGCAGTTCTTC,CASGATGFEEQFF
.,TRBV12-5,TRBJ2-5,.,TGTGCTAGTGGTTTGACCCGGGGAAGGGATTTCCAAGAGACCCAGTACTTC,CASGLTRGRDFQETQYF